This T cell receptor (beta chain) was identified during a study of T cells expressing NK-cell markers. Study context: HCMV seropositivity marked seven of the eight sequenced donors; one was seronegative. General study findings and limits: These same clonotypes (in a few donors) also led the CD3+CD56-NKG2C+ fraction. Among CD8+ T cells from six donors, dominant NKG2C+ clonotypes accounted for about 1.0-8%.

To note about this clonotype: Its antigen is as yet unknown.

TCRdb re-called the 5' RACE reads and shows each CDR3 protein once, DNA omitted. This specimen shows some 500,000 distinct CDR3 sequences; the ten leading clones hold about 1.5%. The sequence was obtained from a woman aged 45-60 years in good health. Sequencing was done on a sample of blood T cells: a sorted CD56 or NKG2C T cell subset, CD4+ or CD8+ T cells, or bulk PBMC T cells (not recorded which).

CDR3 residues: CASRPGHGNTEAFF. The genes are TRBV6-5 and TRBJ1-1; TCRdb proposes TRBD1, but this gene call is untestable without DNA. Germline CDR1 MNHEY, CDR2 SVGAGI. This CDR3 spans 14 amino acids.